The rows below give T cell receptor beta chains drawn from one sample of a study of radiotherapy plus CTLA-4 blockade in lung cancer. The protocol was immunoSEQ multiplex PCR, while the TCRdb copy is restricted to in-frame clones and leaves out a portion. The sample records 90,000 to 100,000 clones, roughly 74% being singletons. The specimen comprised peripheral blood, sampled from a patient treated with radiotherapy plus ipilimumab. The receptors stem from a human donor with non-small cell lung cancer who had a partial response to radiotherapy plus ipilimumab. Some clones in this sample may be carry-over from other donors' samples. Each CDR3 is given with its conserved first and last residue. D genes are given only for firm matches. Some rows have no size entry. The others give once, few or many, or a class for an expanded clone.

clone size,D gene,J gene,V gene,CDR3 protein,CDR3 DNA
.,.,TRBJ2-3,TRBV30,CALAGLTDTQYF,TGTGCCTTGGCGGGATTAACAGATACGCAGTATTTT
.,.,TRBJ1-5,TRBV2,CASSIQGFNQPQHF,TGTGCCAGCAGTATACAGGGATTCAATCAGCCCCAGCATTTT
.,.,TRBJ1-1,TRBV11-3,CASSPPQGITEAFF,TGTGCCAGCAGCCCACCCCAGGGGATCACTGAAGCTTTCTTT
.,.,TRBJ2-2,TRBV7-6,CASSFSRVSTGELFF,TGTGCCAGCAGCTTTAGCCGGGTCAGCACCGGGGAGCTGTTTTTT
.,.,TRBJ2-2,TRBV7-8,CASSLVRVTGELFF,TGTGCCAGCAGCTTAGTTCGAGTCACCGGGGAGCTGTTTTTT
once,TRBD1,TRBJ2-7,TRBV25-1,CASTDGTGLFVEQYF,TGTGCCAGCACGGACGGGACAGGGCTATTTGTCGAGCAGTACTTC
.,TRBD1,TRBJ2-7,TRBV6-5,CASVKGSTGPYEQYF,TGTGCCAGTGTTAAGGGATCGACAGGGCCCTACGAGCAGTACTTC
.,.,TRBJ2-5,TRBV18,CASSPSEAGKQYF,TGTGCCAGCTCACCTAGCGAGGCTGGAAAACAGTACTTC
.,TRBD1,TRBJ1-3,TRBV11-1,CASSLSAGGKNTIYF,TGTGCCAGCAGCTTATCGGCAGGGGGAAAGAACACCATATATTTT
.,TRBD1,TRBJ1-2,TRBV27,CASSPRQGIAGYTF,TGTGCCAGCAGTCCCCGACAGGGAATTGCCGGCTACACCTTC
.,TRBD1,TRBJ1-2,TRBV7-9,CASSLVGGGDGYTF,TGTGCCAGCAGCTTAGTAGGGGGCGGGGACGGCTACACCTTC
.,TRBD2,TRBJ2-3,TRBV5-1,CASSLEGTSADTQYF,TGCGCCAGCAGCTTAGAGGGGACTAGCGCAGATACGCAGTATTTT
.,.,TRBJ2-1,TRBV11-2,CASSSLYRDNEQFF,TGTGCCAGCAGCTCCCTGTACAGGGACAATGAGCAGTTCTTC
.,TRBD1,TRBJ2-7,TRBV5-5,CASSLEGQGPISYEQYF,TGTGCCAGCAGCTTGGAGGGACAGGGGCCGATATCCTACGAGCAGTACTTC
.,.,TRBJ1-3,TRBV11-3,CASSNPGLDTIYF,TGTGCCAGCAGCAACCCAGGGCTGGACACCATATATTTT
.,TRBD1,TRBJ1-2,TRBV6-5,CASNLGQGDGYTF,TGTGCCAGCAACTTGGGACAGGGGGATGGCTACACCTTC
.,.,TRBJ1-2,TRBV29-1,CSVEDGGYGYTF,TGCAGCGTTGAGGACGGAGGATATGGCTACACCTTC
.,TRBD1,TRBJ1-6,TRBV5-6,CASSTYTGTGNSPLHF,TGTGCCAGCAGCACATATACCGGGACAGGGAATTCACCCCTCCACTTT
.,TRBD1,TRBJ2-3,TRBV13,CASSIRDRPDTQYF,TGTGCCAGCAGCATCCGGGACAGACCAGATACGCAGTATTTT
.,TRBD1,TRBJ2-7,TRBV6-5,CASSLTDRGAYEQYF,TGTGCCAGCAGTCTTACCGACAGGGGAGCCTACGAGCAGTACTTC
.,.,TRBJ2-1,TRBV7-3,CASSLAGSSSYNEQFF,TGTGCCAGCAGCTTAGCGGGGTCGAGCTCCTACAATGAGCAGTTCTTC
.,.,TRBJ2-1,TRBV7-3,CASSPLQALSSYNEQFF,TGTGCCAGCAGCCCCCTCCAAGCCCTGAGCTCCTACAATGAGCAGTTCTTC